This T cell receptor beta chain was obtained from a study of Graves' ophthalmopathy and Graves' hyperthyroidism. Amplification targeted the TCR beta CDR3 regions, with RNA transcripts as the source material. The authors performed first-round RT-PCR with HTBI primers and then a second-round multiplex PCR. One entry per CDR3 protein, called by TCRdb with MiXCR from the multiplex PCR reads. The repertoire holds roughly 300,000 distinct CDR3 sequences, with roughly 15% as singletons. This CDR3 region has 14 residues. Trimming shortened V by 2 bases and J by 1 base, and 11 bases separated the two germline ends. Germline CDR1 GTSNPN, CDR2 SVGIG (reference sequence).

The specimen was peripheral blood. The sequence was obtained from an adult man with Graves' ophthalmopathy. The chain joins TRBV30 to TRBJ1-1; D remains ambiguous. The CDR3 DNA is TGTGCCTGGAGTCTAGGACCCCGGAACACTGAAGCTTTCTTT. As protein: CAWSLGPRNTEAFF.